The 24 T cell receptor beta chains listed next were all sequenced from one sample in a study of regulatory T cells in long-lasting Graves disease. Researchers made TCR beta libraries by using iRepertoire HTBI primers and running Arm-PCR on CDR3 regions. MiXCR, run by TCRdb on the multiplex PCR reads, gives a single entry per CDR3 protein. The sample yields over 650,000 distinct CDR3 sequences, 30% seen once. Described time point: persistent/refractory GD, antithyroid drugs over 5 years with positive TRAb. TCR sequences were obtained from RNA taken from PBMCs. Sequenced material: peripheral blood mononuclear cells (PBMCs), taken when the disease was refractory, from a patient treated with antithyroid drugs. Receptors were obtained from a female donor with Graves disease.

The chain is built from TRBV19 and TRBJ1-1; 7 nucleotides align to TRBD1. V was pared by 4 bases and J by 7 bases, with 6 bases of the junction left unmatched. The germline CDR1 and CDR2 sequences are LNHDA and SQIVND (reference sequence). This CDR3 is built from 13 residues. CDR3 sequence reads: CASSKFDRDEAFF. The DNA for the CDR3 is TGTGCCAGTAGTAAATTCGACAGGGATGAAGCTTTCTTT.

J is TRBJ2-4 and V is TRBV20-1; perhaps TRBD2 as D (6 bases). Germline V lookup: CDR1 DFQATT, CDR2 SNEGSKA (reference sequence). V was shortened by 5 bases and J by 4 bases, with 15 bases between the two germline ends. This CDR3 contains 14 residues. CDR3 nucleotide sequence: TGCAGTGCTCCCGGGGGTGGGGGGAAAAACATTCAGTACTTC. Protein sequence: CSAPGGGGKNIQYF.

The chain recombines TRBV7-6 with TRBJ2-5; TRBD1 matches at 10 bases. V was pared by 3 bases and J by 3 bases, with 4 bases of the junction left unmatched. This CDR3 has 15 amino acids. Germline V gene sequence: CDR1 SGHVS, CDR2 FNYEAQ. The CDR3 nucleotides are TGTGCCAGCAGCTTCTTCGGGACAGGGGAAGAGACCCAGTACTTC. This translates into CASSFFGTGEETQYF.

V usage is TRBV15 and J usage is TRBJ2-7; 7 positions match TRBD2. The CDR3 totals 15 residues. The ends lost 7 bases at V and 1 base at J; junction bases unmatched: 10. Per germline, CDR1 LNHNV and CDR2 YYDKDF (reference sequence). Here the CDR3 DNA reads TGTGCCACCACCCAAGGGGTTAGCGGGTCCTACGAGCAGTACTTC. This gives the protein CATTQGVSGSYEQYF. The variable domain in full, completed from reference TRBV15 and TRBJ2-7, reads DAMVIQNPRYQVTQFGKPVTLSCSQTLNHNVMYWYQQKSSQAPKLLFHYYDKDFNNEADTPDNFQSRRPNTSFCFLDIRSPGLGDTAMYLCATTQGVSGSYEQYFGPGTRLTVT.

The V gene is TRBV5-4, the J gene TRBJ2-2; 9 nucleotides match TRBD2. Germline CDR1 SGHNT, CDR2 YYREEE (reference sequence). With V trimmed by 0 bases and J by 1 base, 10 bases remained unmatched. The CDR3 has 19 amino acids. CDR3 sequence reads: CASSLGGSGSIVNTGELFF. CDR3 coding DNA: TGTGCCAGCAGCTTGGGAGGTAGCGGGAGTATCGTGAACACCGGGGAGCTGTTTTTT.

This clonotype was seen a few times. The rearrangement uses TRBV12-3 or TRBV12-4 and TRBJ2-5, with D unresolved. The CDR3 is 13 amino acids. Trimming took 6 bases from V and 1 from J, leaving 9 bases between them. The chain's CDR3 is CASRSAPQETQYF. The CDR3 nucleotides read TGTGCCAGCAGGTCGGCACCCCAAGAGACCCAGTACTTC.

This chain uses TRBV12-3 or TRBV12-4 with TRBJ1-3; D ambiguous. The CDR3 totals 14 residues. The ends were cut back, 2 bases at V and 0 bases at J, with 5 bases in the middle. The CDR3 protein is CASSLRTSGNTIYF. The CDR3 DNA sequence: TGTGCCAGCAGTTTAAGGACCTCTGGAAACACCATATATTTT.

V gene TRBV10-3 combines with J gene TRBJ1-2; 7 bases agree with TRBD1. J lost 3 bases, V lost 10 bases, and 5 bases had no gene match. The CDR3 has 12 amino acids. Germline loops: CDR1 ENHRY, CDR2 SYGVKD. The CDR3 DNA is TGTGCCACAAGCGACAGGGACTATGGCTACACCTTC. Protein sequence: CATSDRDYGYTF.

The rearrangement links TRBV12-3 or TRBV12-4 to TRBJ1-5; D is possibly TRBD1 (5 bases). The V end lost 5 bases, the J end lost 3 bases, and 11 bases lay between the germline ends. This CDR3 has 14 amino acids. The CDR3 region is CASSPTVTNQPQHF. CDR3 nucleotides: TGTGCCAGCAGTCCGACAGTCACCAATCAGCCCCAGCATTTT.

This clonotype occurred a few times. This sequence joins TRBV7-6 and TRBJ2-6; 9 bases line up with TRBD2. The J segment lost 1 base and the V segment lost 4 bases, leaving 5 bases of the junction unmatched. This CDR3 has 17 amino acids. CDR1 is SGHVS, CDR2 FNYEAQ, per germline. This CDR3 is CASSSGLAFSGANVLTF. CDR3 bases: TGTGCCAGCAGCTCGGGACTAGCCTTTTCTGGGGCCAACGTCCTGACTTTC.

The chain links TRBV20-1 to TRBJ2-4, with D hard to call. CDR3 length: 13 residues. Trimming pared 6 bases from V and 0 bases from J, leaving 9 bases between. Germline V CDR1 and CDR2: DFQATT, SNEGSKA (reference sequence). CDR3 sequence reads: CSAPTEAKNIQYF. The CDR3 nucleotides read TGCAGTGCCCCCACCGAAGCCAAAAACATTCAGTACTTC.

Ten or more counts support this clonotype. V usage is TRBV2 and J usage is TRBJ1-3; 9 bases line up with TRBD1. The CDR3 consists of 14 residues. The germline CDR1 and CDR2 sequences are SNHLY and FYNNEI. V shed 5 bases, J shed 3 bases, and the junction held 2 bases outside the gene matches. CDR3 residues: CASSTGGGGNTIYF. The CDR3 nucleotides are TGTGCCAGCAGTACAGGGGGCGGTGGAAACACCATATATTTT.

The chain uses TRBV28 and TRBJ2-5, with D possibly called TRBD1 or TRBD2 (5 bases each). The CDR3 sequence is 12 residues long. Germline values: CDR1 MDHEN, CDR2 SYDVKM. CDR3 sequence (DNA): TGTGCGGCGAGGGGTCAACAAGAGACCCAGTACTTC. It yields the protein CAARGQQETQYF. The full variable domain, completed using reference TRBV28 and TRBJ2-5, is DVKVTQSSRYLVKRTGEKVFLECVQDMDHENMFWYRQDPGLGLRLIYFSYDVKMKEKGDIPEGYSVSREKKERFSLILESASTNQTSMYLCAARGQQETQYFGPGTRLLVL.

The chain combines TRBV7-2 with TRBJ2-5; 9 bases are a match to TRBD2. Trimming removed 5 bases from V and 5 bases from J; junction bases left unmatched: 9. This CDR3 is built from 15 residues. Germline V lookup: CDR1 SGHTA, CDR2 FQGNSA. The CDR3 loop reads CASSGGGRAFETQYF. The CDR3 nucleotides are TGTGCCAGCAGCGGTGGCGGGAGGGCCTTTGAGACCCAGTACTTC.

The CDR3 region has the DNA TGTGCCAGCAGCTTAATCAGGGGAGAGAACACTGAAGCTTTCTTT. Protein: CASSLIRGENTEAFF. This chain connects TRBV7-3 to TRBJ1-1; D is perhaps TRBD1 (6 bases). Trimming took 1 base from V and 1 from J, leaving 10 bases between them. The CDR3 has 15 residues. CDR1 SGHTA and CDR2 FQGTGA come from the germline V gene.

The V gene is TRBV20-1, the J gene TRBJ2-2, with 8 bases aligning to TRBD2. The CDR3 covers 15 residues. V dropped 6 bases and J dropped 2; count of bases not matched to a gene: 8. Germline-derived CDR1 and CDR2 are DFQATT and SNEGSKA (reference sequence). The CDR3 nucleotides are TGCAGTGCGACTAGCGACCTATTTAACACCGGGGAGCTGTTTTTT. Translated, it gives CSATSDLFNTGELFF.

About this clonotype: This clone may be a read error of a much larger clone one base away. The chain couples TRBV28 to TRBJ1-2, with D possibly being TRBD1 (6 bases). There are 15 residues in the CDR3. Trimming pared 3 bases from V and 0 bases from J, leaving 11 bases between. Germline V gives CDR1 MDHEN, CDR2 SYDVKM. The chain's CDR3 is CASSFAQGSNYGYTF. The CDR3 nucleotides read TGTGCCAGCAGTTTCGCACAGGGTTCTAACTATGGCTACACCTTC.

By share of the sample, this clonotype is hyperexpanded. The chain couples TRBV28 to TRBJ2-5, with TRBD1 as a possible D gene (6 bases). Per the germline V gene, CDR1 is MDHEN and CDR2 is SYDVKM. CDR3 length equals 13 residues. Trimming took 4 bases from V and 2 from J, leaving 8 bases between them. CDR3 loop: CASSYRVQETQYF. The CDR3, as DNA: TGTGCCAGCAGTTACAGGGTGCAAGAGACCCAGTACTTC.

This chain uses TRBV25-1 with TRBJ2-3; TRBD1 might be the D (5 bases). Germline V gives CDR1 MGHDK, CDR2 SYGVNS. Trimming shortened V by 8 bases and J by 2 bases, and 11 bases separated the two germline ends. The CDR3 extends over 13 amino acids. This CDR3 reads CASSDSNTDTQYF. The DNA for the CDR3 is TGTGCCAGCTCTGACAGTAACACAGATACGCAGTATTTT.

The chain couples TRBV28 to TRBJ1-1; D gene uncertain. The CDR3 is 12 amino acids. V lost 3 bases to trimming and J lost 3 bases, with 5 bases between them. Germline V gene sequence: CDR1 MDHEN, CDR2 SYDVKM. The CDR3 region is CASSFPHTEAFF. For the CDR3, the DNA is TGTGCCAGCAGTTTTCCCCACACTGAAGCTTTCTTT.

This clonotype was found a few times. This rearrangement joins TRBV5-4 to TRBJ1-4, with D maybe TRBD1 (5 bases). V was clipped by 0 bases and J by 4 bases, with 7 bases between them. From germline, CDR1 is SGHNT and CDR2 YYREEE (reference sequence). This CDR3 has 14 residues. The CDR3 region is CASSLEGLNEKLFF. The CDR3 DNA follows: TGTGCCAGCAGCTTGGAGGGGCTTAATGAAAAACTGTTTTTT.

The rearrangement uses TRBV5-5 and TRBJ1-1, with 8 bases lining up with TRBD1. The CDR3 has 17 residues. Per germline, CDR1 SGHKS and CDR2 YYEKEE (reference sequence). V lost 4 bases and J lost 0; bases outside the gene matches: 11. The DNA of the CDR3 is TGTGCCAGCAGCGGGGACAGGATAGGGGTGATGAACACTGAAGCTTTCTTT. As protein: CASSGDRIGVMNTEAFF.

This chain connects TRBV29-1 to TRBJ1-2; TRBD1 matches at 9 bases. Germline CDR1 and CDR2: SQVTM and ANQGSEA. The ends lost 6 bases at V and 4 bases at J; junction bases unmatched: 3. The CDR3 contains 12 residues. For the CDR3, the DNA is TGCAGCGTAGGGACAGGGACCTATGGCTACACCTTC. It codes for CSVGTGTYGYTF. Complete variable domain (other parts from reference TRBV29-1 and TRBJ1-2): SAVISQKPSRDICQRGTSLTIQCQVDSQVTMMFWYRQQPGQSLTLIATANQGSEATYESGFVIDKFPISRPNLTFSTLTVSNMSPEDSSIYLCSVGTGTYGYTFGSGTRLTVV.

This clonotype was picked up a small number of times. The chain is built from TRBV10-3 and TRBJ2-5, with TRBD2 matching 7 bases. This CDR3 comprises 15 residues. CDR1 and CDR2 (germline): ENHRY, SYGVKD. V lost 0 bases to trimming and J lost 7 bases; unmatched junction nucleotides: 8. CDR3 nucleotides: TGTGCCATCAGTGAGTCTGCAACCGGCGGGGGGACCCAGTACTTC. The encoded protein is CAISESATGGGTQYF.